Sequencing of this TCR beta chain was carried out in a study of shared clonotypes between healthy human individuals (dated by TCRdb to 2020 to 2022). Study-wide context: The cohort included three men and a couple of women between 18 and 49 years of age. Libraries were prepared and TCR repertoires were sequenced by different laboratories using diverse techniques, in order to increase sequencing depth and limit assay-specific biases. The study deeply sequenced blood TCR repertoires of five healthy adults to estimate repertoire size and the extent of clonotype sharing between individuals. For each donor, CD4 naive and CD4 memory were each run on three plates, CD8 naive on two plates, and CD8 memory on one plate. Each donor's leukapheresis produced roughly between roughly 0.85 and 10 billion PBMCs. Results the study describes overall, beyond this receptor: Because the study included a small number of donors, the genetic and exposure-history diversity represented was limited. Pairwise subsampling indicated that sequencing depth was expected to affect the degree of clonotype sharing among donors. Clonotypes shared by all four sorted-subset donors showed higher generation probabilities than non-shared clonotypes. Naive subsets generally had larger estimated clonotype richness than memory subsets did. Sampling was restricted to blood, and TCR repertoires in tissue are likely to differ from TCR repertoires in blood. Rarefaction of sorted-subset datasets indicated incomplete sequencing despite the large sequencing depth. When a handful of donors were compared, the shared fraction of clonotypes was around 5% for naive CD4, over 3% for naive CD8, more than 2% for memory CD4, and roughly 0.43% for memory CD8.

The donors were healthy, HIV-negative adults who had no recently reported acute infections or vaccinations. Every donor was a Caucasian adult living in Nashville, Tennessee, USA. Magnetic negative selection was used to enrich CD4+ T cells, after which naive cells were positively selected on CD45RA and the negative fraction became the memory subset. After blood collection by leukapheresis, PBMCs were isolated using Ficoll-Histopaque density gradient centrifugation and then cryopreserved in the vapor phase of liquid nitrogen. Analytical flow cytometry was used to check the purity and quantity of every magnetically sorted T cell population. Each sorted fraction had its genomic DNA isolated and then quantified by UV absorbance on a Nanodrop 2000c. Turning to this clone: Its antigen remains unidentified. Per-nucleotide qualities are absent, and no much larger clonotype sits a single base away.

Its CDR3 holds 14 amino acids, cysteine through phenylalanine. Of the read, only the CDR3 DNA is kept; its 42 bases are in frame from base 1. V loses 7 bases of germline sequence and J loses 6 bases, and the interval between the two ends is 16 bases. Looking up the germline V gene (reference sequence) yields CDR1 LNHDA and CDR2 SQIVND. Using the deep immunoSEQ assay, TCR CDR3 regions were amplified from genomic DNA by multiplex PCR. For each cell subset, the extracted genomic DNA was distributed evenly across all wells of several immunoSEQ 96-well plates, and each plate served as one replicate. Each replicate PCR for sorted subsets received around 0.2 ug genomic DNA, equal to roughly 30,000 T cell genomes. Purified libraries were measured with a Qubit 3.0 fluorometer, size-checked on a Bioanalyzer 2100, and measured again with the KAPA Library Quantification kit. Every immunoSEQ 96-well plate was sequenced on a separate single-read 150-cycle Illumina NextSeq 550 flow cell. From the authors' description of their analysis: The immunoSEQ output contained only junctional sequences without quality scores, so filtering could not match that applied to full-length reads. To assign V/J genes and CDR3, sequences were annotated using PyIR, a Python wrapper for IgBLAST v1.9, with IMGT germline references. Reads were filtered out if the reads had weak V/J assignments (E-value above 1e-6), no CDR3, stop codons, out-of-frame junctions, or ambiguous translated residues. V3J clonotypes were defined as sequences sharing an identical inferred V gene, J gene, and CDR3 amino acid sequence. The percentage overlap between two repertoires was calculated by dividing the number of shared unique clonotypes by the size of the smaller repertoire. Repertoire richness was assessed with RTK rarefaction, the Chao1 estimator, and Recon v2.1 estimates of unobserved clonotypes. For all TCRbeta clonotypes obtained by the gDNA method from a few donors, generation probabilities were computed with OLGA. The source is immuneACCESS, and TCRdb retained only in-frame sequences with V and J called. Part of the clones is not carried over; for the studies checked, unresolved V genes explain less than half of this, and the remainder is unexplained. That table is the source of V, J and clone size, and D and trimming were worked out from the DNA. A total of some 1.4 million clones appear in this sample, about 96% of them only once. The ten largest make up 1.2% of the sample.

This chain joins TRBV19 to TRBJ1-5; TRBD1 is possibly the D segment (6 matching bases). This receptor was identified in a young man in good health. Sequenced sample: naive CD4+ T cells sorted from blood. Sample cell subset or site, as interpreted from the label and publication: CD45RA+ positively selected. The CDR3: CASTQTGLFQPQHF. The DNA sequence is as follows: TGTGCCAGTACCCAGACAGGCCTTTTTCAGCCCCAGCATTTT.